A single sample gave rise to the 26 T cell receptor beta chains below, sequenced in a study of cytomegalovirus exposure and HLA in healthy donors. Here immunoSEQ multiplex PCR was the method, and the copy in TCRdb shows in-frame clones only, minus some. Of about 98,000 clones listed, roughly 89% are singletons. The sample comprised PBMCs. Source of these receptors: a woman aged 25 to 45 in good health and CMV-seronegative.

The V call is TRBV7-6, the J call TRBJ2-5; no reliable D call. The CDR3 sequence is 12 residues long. The V and J ends lost 3 bases and 9 bases respectively, with 11 bases between them. Germline V CDR1 and CDR2: SGHVS, FNYEAQ. The CDR3 nucleotides read TGTGCCAGCAGCTTCCCACAACGCCCCCAGTACTTC. Translation: CASSFPQRPQYF. Drawing the rest from reference TRBV7-6 and TRBJ2-5, the complete variable domain is GAGVSQSPRYKVTKRGQDVALRCDPISGHVSLYWYRQALGQGPEFLTYFNYEAQQDKSGLPNDRFSAERPEGSISTLTIQRTEQRDSAMYRCASSFPQRPQYFGPGTRLLVL.

The chain has TRBV5-1 and TRBJ1-3; weak D call: TRBD1 (5 bases). Germline CDR1 and CDR2: SGHRS and YFSETQ. This CDR3 has 15 residues. Trimming stripped 0 bases from V and 7 bases from J, with 14 bases between. The CDR3 loop reads CASSLGGSKANTIYF. The CDR3 DNA follows: TGCGCCAGCAGCTTGGGGGGCTCGAAGGCTAACACCATATATTTT. The full variable domain, completed using reference TRBV5-1 and TRBJ1-3, is KAGVTQTPRYLIKTRGQQVTLSCSPISGHRSVSWYQQTPGQGLQFLFEYFSETQRNKGNFPGRFSGRQFSNSRSEMNVSTLELGDSALYLCASSLGGSKANTIYFGEGSWLTVV.

V and J are TRBV7-9 and TRBJ1-1; 7 bases align to TRBD1. The V gene's germline CDR1 is SEHNR and CDR2 FQNEAQ (reference sequence). Losses at the gene ends were 5 bases for V and 0 bases for J; bases not matched to a gene: 15. The CDR3 spans 18 residues. The CDR3 sequence: CASSPRRTGGRLNTEAFF. CDR3 nucleotide sequence: TGTGCCAGCAGCCCCAGAAGGACAGGTGGACGACTGAACACTGAAGCTTTCTTT. The full variable domain, with the rest looked up from reference TRBV7-9 and TRBJ1-1, is DTGVSQNPRHKITKRGQNVTFRCDPISEHNRLYWYRQTLGQGPEFLTYFQNEAQLEKSRLLSDRFSAERPKGSFSTLEIQRTEQGDSAMYLCASSPRRTGGRLNTEAFFGQGTRLTVV.

The chain has TRBV29-1 and TRBJ1-2; the D gene is possibly TRBD1 (6 bases). In germline, CDR1 is SQVTM, CDR2 ANQGSEA. The ends were cut back, 8 bases at V and 9 bases at J, with 19 bases in the middle. The CDR3 totals 12 residues. The CDR3 protein is CSSLDTGYRYTF. For the CDR3, the DNA is TGCAGCTCCCTCGATACAGGGTATCGCTACACCTTC.

The chain couples TRBV19 to TRBJ1-2, with a possible D match to TRBD1 (5 bases). The ends were cut back, 3 bases at V and 5 bases at J, with 22 bases in the middle. This CDR3 has 17 residues. Germline CDR1 and CDR2: LNHDA and SQIVND (reference sequence). The CDR3 DNA is TGTGCCAGTAGTATTCCCTTTGGCACACCGGAGGGGTATGGCTACACCTTC. Protein sequence: CASSIPFGTPEGYGYTF. The variable domain in full, completed from reference TRBV19 and TRBJ1-2, reads DGGITQSPKYLFRKEGQNVTLSCEQNLNHDAMYWYRQDPGQGLRLIYYSQIVNDFQKGDIAEGYSVSREKKESFPLTVTSAQKNPTAFYLCASSIPFGTPEGYGYTFGSGTRLTVV.

The rearrangement uses TRBV4-2 and TRBJ2-7; D may be TRBD2 (6 bases). The V end was cut by 1 base, the J end by 7 bases, with 11 bases between. This CDR3 has 13 amino acids. Germline values: CDR1 LGHNA, CDR2 YNFKEQ. DNA for the CDR3: TGTGCCAGCAGCCAAGTAACCCGGGGGGAGCAGTACTTC. Its translation: CASSQVTRGEQYF.

The chain joins TRBV6-5 to TRBJ1-2; TRBD1 might be the D (5 bases). The V gene lost 8 bases and the J gene lost 4 bases, with 8 bases spanning the gap. The CDR3 is made up of 11 amino acids. CDR1 and CDR2 from the germline V gene are MNHEY and SVGAGI. The CDR3 nucleotides read TGTGCCAGCCAAGGGGTCTATGGCTACACCTTC. It yields the protein CASQGVYGYTF.

The chain employs TRBV29-1 and TRBJ2-4, with TRBD1 identical over 7 bases. With V trimmed by 7 bases and J by 3 bases, 9 bases remained unmatched. The CDR3 has 14 amino acids. Germline V gives CDR1 SQVTM, CDR2 ANQGSEA. For the CDR3, the DNA is TGCAGCGCACGGACAGGCCTAGGCAAAAACATTCAGTACTTC. Its protein is CSARTGLGKNIQYF.

This chain connects TRBV7-6 to TRBJ2-1; 10 bases match TRBD1. Germline V gene sequence: CDR1 SGHVS, CDR2 FNYEAQ. The CDR3 sequence is 16 residues long. With V trimmed by 5 bases and J by 6 bases, 10 bases remained unmatched. Here the CDR3 reads CASSPTDRGGLNEQFF. In DNA form, the CDR3 reads TGTGCCAGCAGCCCAACGGACAGGGGGGGCCTCAATGAGCAGTTCTTC.

This clone was observed once. The chain is built from TRBV5-1 and TRBJ1-3; no definite D call. V lost 0 bases and J lost 0, with 16 bases in between. Germline CDR1 and CDR2: SGHRS and YFSETQ. CDR3 length: 18 residues. DNA for the CDR3: TGCGCCAGCAGCTTGGGGTACGGTTCGTCCTACTCTGGAAACACCATATATTTT. Protein: CASSLGYGSSYSGNTIYF.

The J gene is TRBJ2-1, the V gene TRBV7-8; 7 nucleotides line up with TRBD1. The length of the CDR3 is 22 residues. Germline V CDR1 and CDR2: SGHVS, FQNEAQ. V lost 1 base, J lost 1 base, and 22 bases stayed unmatched. CDR3 in amino acids: CASSLVRPWTGKTPDSYNEQFF. For the CDR3, the DNA is TGTGCCAGCAGCTTAGTTCGTCCTTGGACAGGCAAGACCCCCGATTCCTACAATGAGCAGTTCTTC.

The J gene is TRBJ1-2, the V gene TRBV28; D possibly corresponds to TRBD1 (5 bases). The CDR3 is 16 residues long. The germline V gene encodes CDR1 MDHEN and CDR2 SYDVKM. V shed 4 bases and J shed 5 bases, with 20 bases lying between them. CDR3 sequence reads: CASSYQVFRQLYGYTF. The CDR3 DNA is TGTGCCAGCAGTTATCAGGTGTTCCGACAGCTTTATGGCTACACCTTC.

This chain uses TRBV5-1 with TRBJ1-5; 7 bases are a match to TRBD1. V shed 4 bases and J 7 bases; nucleotides not matched to a gene: 8. The CDR3 has 14 amino acids. From germline, CDR1 is SGHRS and CDR2 YFSETQ. CDR3 residues: CASSTGEWGQPQHF. The CDR3 bases are TGCGCCAGCAGCACAGGGGAGTGGGGCCAGCCCCAGCATTTT.

V gene TRBV9 combines with J gene TRBJ2-6; D is unresolved. CDR1 is SGDLS and CDR2 is YYNGEE in the germline V gene. V shed 4 bases and J shed 0 bases, with 5 bases lying between them. The CDR3 totals 14 residues. DNA of the CDR3: TGTGCCAGCAGCTCCTACTCTGGGGCCAACGTCCTGACTTTC. Protein product: CASSSYSGANVLTF.

The rearrangement links TRBV7-6 to TRBJ2-3, with D unresolved. V was pared by 4 bases and J by 4 bases, with 18 bases between. CDR1 is SGHVS, CDR2 FNYEAQ, per germline. The CDR3 runs 16 residues. CDR3 amino acids: CASSSRPNRVADTQYF. The DNA for the CDR3 is TGTGCCAGCAGCTCCCGGCCCAACCGGGTGGCAGATACGCAGTATTTT.

This chain links TRBV29-1 with TRBJ2-2; 11 bases line up with TRBD1. CDR1 is SQVTM, CDR2 ANQGSEA, per germline. V dropped 8 bases and J dropped 5; count of bases not matched to a gene: 7. The CDR3 is 14 amino acids. CDR3 in amino acids: CSTTGTGGTGELFF. CDR3 bases: TGCAGCACTACCGGGACAGGGGGGACCGGGGAGCTGTTTTTT.

This clone has a single count. The CDR3 DNA follows: TGCGCCAGTAGAGGAGGGTCGGGCACAGATACGCAGTATTTT. It is translated as CASRGGSGTDTQYF. V usage is TRBV5-1 and J usage is TRBJ2-3, with a tentative D call TRBD2 (6 bases). CDR1 is SGHRS, CDR2 YFSETQ, per germline. This CDR3 is 14 amino acids long. With 8 bases removed from V and 1 base from J, the gap between germline ends came to 14 bases.

The chain joins TRBV5-1 to TRBJ1-2, with D hard to call. V shed 0 bases and J shed 1 base, with 4 bases lying between them. CDR1 and CDR2 from the germline V gene are SGHRS and YFSETQ. The CDR3 sequence is 13 residues long. The CDR3 nucleotides read TGCGCCAGCAGCTTGGCAGATAACTATGGCTACACCTTC. Residues: CASSLADNYGYTF.

The rearrangement uses TRBV9 and TRBJ2-1, with D possibly being TRBD2 (6 bases). V gave up 1 base and J gave up 0 bases, with 11 bases separating them. In germline, CDR1 is SGDLS, CDR2 YYNGEE. The CDR3 consists of 16 residues. CDR3 loop: CASSVKGTLSYNEQFF. CDR3 DNA: TGTGCCAGCAGCGTAAAAGGGACTCTCTCCTACAATGAGCAGTTCTTC. The whole variable domain, remainder taken from reference TRBV9 and TRBJ2-1, is DSGVTQTPKHLITATGQRVTLRCSPRSGDLSVYWYQQSLDQGLQFLIQYYNGEERAKGNILERFSAQQFPDLHSELNLSSLELGDSALYFCASSVKGTLSYNEQFFGPGTRLTVL.

The rearrangement uses TRBV29-1 and TRBJ1-2; D gene uncertain. The CDR3 is 14 residues long. Germline values: CDR1 SQVTM, CDR2 ANQGSEA. V was cut by 4 bases and J by 3 bases, with 15 bases left in between. The CDR3 nucleotides are TGCAGCGTTGGACGACGGGGATACTACTATGGCTACACCTTC. Residues: CSVGRRGYYYGYTF.

The chain employs TRBV5-1 and TRBJ2-1; 10 nucleotides agree with TRBD2. The length of the CDR3 is 15 residues. V shed 6 bases, J shed 4 bases, and the junction held 7 bases outside the gene matches. In germline, CDR1 is SGHRS, CDR2 YFSETQ. The chain's CDR3 is CASIEREGYYNEQFF. The CDR3 bases are TGCGCCAGCATCGAGCGGGAGGGCTATTACAATGAGCAGTTCTTC.

This sequence joins TRBV27 and TRBJ1-1; perhaps TRBD1 as D (5 bases). There are 13 residues in the CDR3. CDR1 is MNHEY, CDR2 SMNVEV, per germline (reference sequence). V lost 5 bases, J lost 8 bases, and 15 bases lay in between. The CDR3 DNA reads TGTGCCAGCAGTCCGCAGGGTCTCTGGGAAGCTTTCTTT. It yields the protein CASSPQGLWEAFF.

The rearrangement links TRBV5-5 to TRBJ2-7; 8 bases map to TRBD1. The CDR3 sequence is 15 residues long. The junction had 7 bases not matched to a gene; V was cut back by 2 bases and J by 3 bases. Germline V gene sequence: CDR1 SGHKS, CDR2 YYEKEE (reference sequence). In nucleotides, the CDR3 is TGTGCCAGCAGCTTACGGACAGGGCTAATCTACGAGCAGTACTTC. Translating it yields CASSLRTGLIYEQYF.

The chain joins TRBV11-2 to TRBJ2-4; 10 nucleotides agree with TRBD1. In germline, CDR1 is SGHAT, CDR2 FQNNGV. CDR3 length: 15 amino acids. V trimming: 1 base; J trimming: 8 bases; junction bases outside the gene matches: 5. CDR3 protein: CASSLGRQGAYIQYF. The CDR3 DNA reads TGTGCCAGCAGCTTAGGACGACAGGGGGCTTACATTCAGTACTTC.

This sequence joins TRBV5-6 and TRBJ1-5; D might be TRBD1 (5 bases). Germline CDR1 reads SGHDT; CDR2 reads YYEEEE. V lost 4 bases and J lost 0, with 11 bases in between. The CDR3 covers 15 residues. CDR3: CASSGRGYSNQPQHF. CDR3 bases: TGTGCCAGCAGCGGTCGGGGGTATAGCAATCAGCCCCAGCATTTT. Full variable domain (outside the CDR3, taken from reference TRBV5-6 and TRBJ1-5): DAGVTQSPTHLIKTRGQQVTLRCSPKSGHDTVSWYQQALGQGPQFIFQYYEEEERQRGNFPDRFSGHQFPNYSSELNVNALLLGDSALYLCASSGRGYSNQPQHFGDGTRLSIL.

The chain has TRBV11-2 and TRBJ1-2; D not certain. V was cut by 4 bases and J by 4 bases, with 10 bases left in between. The CDR3 is made up of 13 amino acids. CDR1 SGHAT and CDR2 FQNNGV come from the germline V gene. The CDR3 region has the DNA TGTGCCAGCAGCTCGGGGTTCCCCTATGGCTACACCTTC. Its protein is CASSSGFPYGYTF.